This T cell receptor (beta chain) was recorded in a study of T-cell reconstitution after alpha-beta-depleted transplantation in children. Broader study findings: As was reported, about two months after transplant, alpha-beta T cells came from several hundred expanded graft clones. The authors attributed T-cell counts and diversity one year after transplant mostly to newly produced T cells. Some patients' high day-60 TCRbeta diversity was attributed to recipient cells surviving conditioning.

Preparation of the TCRbeta library was carried out with unique molecular identifiers. TCRdb used MiXCR to reprocess the PCR reads, holding one entry per CDR3 protein. The data show approximately 500,000 distinct CDR3 sequences, 10% seen once. The CDR3 sequence is 12 residues long. CDR1 is LGHDT, CDR2 YNNKEL, per germline (reference sequence). Trimming took 2 bases from V and 7 from J, leaving 8 bases between them. Ten or more counts support this clonotype. The target antigen is unknown. The TCR originated in a child aged 2 to 15 with inherited bone marrow failure, due to receive a stem cell transplant. The specimen was PBMCs, collected before TCRalphabeta/CD19-depleted stem cell transplant. The chain combines TRBV3-1 with TRBJ1-1; D is uncertain. CDR3 in amino acids: CASSQPPFEAFF. In DNA form, the CDR3 reads TGTGCCAGCAGCCAACCTCCATTTGAAGCTTTCTTT.